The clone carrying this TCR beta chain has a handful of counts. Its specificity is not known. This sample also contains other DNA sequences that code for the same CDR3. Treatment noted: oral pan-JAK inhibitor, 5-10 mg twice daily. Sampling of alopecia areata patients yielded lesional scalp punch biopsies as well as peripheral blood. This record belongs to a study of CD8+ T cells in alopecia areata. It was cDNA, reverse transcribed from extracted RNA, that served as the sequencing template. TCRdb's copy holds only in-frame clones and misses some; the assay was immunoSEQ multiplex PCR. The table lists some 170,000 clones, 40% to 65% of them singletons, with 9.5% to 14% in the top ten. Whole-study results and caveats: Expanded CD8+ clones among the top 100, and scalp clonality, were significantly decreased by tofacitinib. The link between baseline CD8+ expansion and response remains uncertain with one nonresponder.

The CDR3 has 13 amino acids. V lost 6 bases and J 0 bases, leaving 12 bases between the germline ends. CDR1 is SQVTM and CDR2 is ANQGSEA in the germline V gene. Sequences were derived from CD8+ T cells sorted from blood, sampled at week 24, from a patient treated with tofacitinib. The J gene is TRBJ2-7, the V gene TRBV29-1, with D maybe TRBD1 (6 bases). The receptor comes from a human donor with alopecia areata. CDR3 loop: CSVESGVSYEQYF. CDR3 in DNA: TGCAGCGTCGAGTCAGGGGTCTCCTACGAGCAGTACTTC.